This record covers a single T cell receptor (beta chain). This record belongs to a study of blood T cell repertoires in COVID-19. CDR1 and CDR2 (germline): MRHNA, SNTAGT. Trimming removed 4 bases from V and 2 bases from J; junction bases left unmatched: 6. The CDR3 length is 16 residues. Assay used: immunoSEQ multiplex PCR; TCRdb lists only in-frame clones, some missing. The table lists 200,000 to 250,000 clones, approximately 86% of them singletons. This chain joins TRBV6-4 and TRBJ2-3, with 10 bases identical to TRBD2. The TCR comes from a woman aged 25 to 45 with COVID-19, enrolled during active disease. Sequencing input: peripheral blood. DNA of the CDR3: TGTGCCAGCAGTGCCTTAGCGGGGGGTAACACAGATACGCAGTATTTT. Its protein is CASSALAGGNTDTQYF.